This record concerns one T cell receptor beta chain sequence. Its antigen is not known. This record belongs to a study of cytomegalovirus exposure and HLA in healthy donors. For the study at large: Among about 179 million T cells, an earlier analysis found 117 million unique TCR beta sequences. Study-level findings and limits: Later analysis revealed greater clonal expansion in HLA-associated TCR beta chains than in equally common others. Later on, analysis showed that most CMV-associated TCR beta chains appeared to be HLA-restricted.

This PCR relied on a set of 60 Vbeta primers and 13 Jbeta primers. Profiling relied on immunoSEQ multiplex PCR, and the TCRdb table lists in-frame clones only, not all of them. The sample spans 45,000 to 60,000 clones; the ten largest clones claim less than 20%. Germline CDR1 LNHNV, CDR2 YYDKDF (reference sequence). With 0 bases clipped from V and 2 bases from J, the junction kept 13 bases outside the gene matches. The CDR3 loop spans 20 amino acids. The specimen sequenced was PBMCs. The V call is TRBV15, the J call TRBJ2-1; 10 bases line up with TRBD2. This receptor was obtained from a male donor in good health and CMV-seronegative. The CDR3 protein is CATSRDLFWLAGDTYNEQFF. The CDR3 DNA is TGTGCCACCAGCAGAGATCTGTTCTGGCTAGCGGGGGACACCTACAATGAGCAGTTCTTC.